This T cell receptor (beta chain) emerged from a study of cytomegalovirus exposure and HLA in healthy donors. General observations from the study: In an earlier analysis, most TCR beta V segments were productive about 87% or about 30% of the time. Analyzed later, most CMV-associated TCR beta chains appeared HLA-restricted. Indistinguishable V segments such as TRBV6-2 and TRBV6-3 were excluded.

This PCR relied on a set of 60 Vbeta primers and 13 Jbeta primers. Produced via immunoSEQ multiplex PCR; TCRdb's table is partial and in-frame only. Of about 160,000 clones in the sample, approximately 84% are singletons; the top ten hold 5.5% to 7.5%. This CDR3 spans 17 amino acids. The V gene's germline CDR1 is LNHNV and CDR2 YYDKDF (reference sequence). Germline trimming cut 1 base from V and 4 bases from J; bases unmatched to any gene: 5. Turning to this clone: Antigen unknown.

The chain carries TRBV15 and TRBJ2-3; 13 bases line up with TRBD2. The clonotype was recovered from a woman between 40 and 50 years old in good health and CMV-seropositive. Sequencing used PBMCs. This CDR3 is CATSRGTSGGGADTQYF. For the CDR3, the DNA is TGTGCCACCAGCAGAGGGACTAGCGGGGGCGGCGCAGATACGCAGTATTTT.